This TCR beta chain was sequenced during a study of shared clonotypes between healthy human individuals. Libraries were prepared by immunoSEQ multiplex PCR; TCRdb keeps only in-frame clonotypes and omits some of them. This sample has over a million clones, with around 82% found just once. The CDR3 loop spans 16 amino acids. V was clipped by 0 bases and J by 9 bases; unmatched bases: 8. Germline loops: CDR1 SGHTA, CDR2 FQGTGA. The sequencing sample was made of memory CD4+ T cells from PBMCs. Specified subset: CD45RA-negative fraction. This sequence joins TRBV7-3 and TRBJ2-3, with TRBD2 identical over 11 bases. This clonotype originated in a man younger than 30 in good health. Some clones in this sample may be carry-over from other donors' samples. The CDR3 loop is CASSLTGTSGRRTQYF. CDR3 DNA: TGTGCCAGCAGCTTAACCGGGACTAGCGGCCGGCGGACGCAGTATTTT.